The sequence of this T cell receptor beta chain was determined in a study of T cell repertoires in cytomegalovirus infection. Each CDR3 protein gets one entry after TCRdb re-called the reads with MiXCR. This sample has about 700,000 distinct CDR3 sequences, with around 31% found just once. Details on this clonotype: Antigen specificity is unknown.

The ends lost 6 bases at V and 6 bases at J; junction bases unmatched: 3. CDR3 length equals 12 residues. Germline CDR1 is DFQATT and CDR2 is SNEGSKA (reference sequence). The chain couples TRBV20-1 to TRBJ2-1, with 9 bases fitting TRBD1. The clonotype comes from a human donor in good health (CMV status not recorded). Some clones in this sample may be carry-over from other donors' samples. Here the sequenced sample was cultured PBMCs, taken from culture after CMV antigen stimulation. CDR3 coding DNA: TGCAGTGCGTGGGACAGGGTCAATGAGCAGTTCTTC. It codes for CSAWDRVNEQFF.